This TCR beta chain is drawn from a study of graft-versus-host responses after intestinal transplantation. Clones were read by immunoSEQ multiplex PCR, and TCRdb kept only the in-frame ones, dropping some. The data show under 150,000 clones, roughly 93% seen once. In regard to this clone: Its antigen is undetermined.

Overall study results and limits: The authors found GvH clones in recipient marrow, some appearing first in ileum or blood.

The sample was unstimulated CD4+ T cells sorted from spleen or lymph node cells, taken before intestinal transplant. The TCR originated in a human donor who received an intestinal transplant.

The DNA of the CDR3 is TGTGCCAGCAGCTCCCAGGGGCGGGGGTACTACGAGCAGTACTTC. Its protein product is CASSSQGRGYYEQYF. V is TRBV7-9 and J is TRBJ2-7, with a weak D call TRBD2 (7 bases). The germline V gene has CDR1 SEHNR and CDR2 FQNEAQ (reference sequence). The CDR3 has 15 residues. V was clipped by 4 bases and J by 3 bases, with 16 bases between them.